One and the same sample provided the 22 T cell receptor beta chains below, sequenced in a study of cytomegalovirus exposure and HLA in healthy donors. The PCR used 60 Vbeta and 13 Jbeta primers. Here immunoSEQ multiplex PCR was the method, and the copy in TCRdb shows in-frame clones only, minus some. This table has roughly 130,000 clones, 66% appearing once. Sequenced input: PBMCs. These TCRs come from a woman aged 60-75 years in good health and CMV-seronegative.

As for this clone: This CDR3 is also generated by other DNA sequences in the sample. The chain is built from TRBV5-1 and TRBJ2-3; possibly TRBD1 for D (6 bases). Trimming pared 2 bases from V and 1 base from J, leaving 11 bases between. This CDR3 spans 15 amino acids. Germline CDR1 is SGHRS and CDR2 is YFSETQ. The CDR3 spells CASSLAGAGTDTQYF. Here the CDR3 DNA reads TGCGCCAGCAGCTTAGCAGGGGCTGGCACAGATACGCAGTATTTT.

This chain connects TRBV9 to TRBJ2-6; D call uncertain. This CDR3 region has 15 residues. CDR1 is SGDLS, CDR2 YYNGEE, per germline. With 1 base removed from V and 1 base from J, the gap between germline ends came to 6 bases. In DNA form, the CDR3 reads TGTGCCAGCAGCGTACAGGATTCTGGGGCCAACGTCCTGACTTTC. This sequence encodes CASSVQDSGANVLTF.

As concerns this clone: The junction departs from the called germline gene at one end, perhaps through a read error. The chain uses TRBV7-7 and TRBJ2-7; D possibly corresponds to TRBD1 (6 bases). The CDR3 has 14 residues. CDR1 is SSHAT, CDR2 FNYEAQ, per germline (reference sequence). CDR3 amino acids: CASSLETGSYEQYF. In DNA form, the CDR3 reads TGTGCTAGCAGCTTAGAGACAGGTTCCTACGAGCAGTACTTC.

This clone was detected only once. This chain uses TRBV4-3 with TRBJ2-5; 9 bases map to TRBD1. Trimming cost V 1 base and J 3 bases; bases outside gene matches: 0. In germline, CDR1 is LGHNA, CDR2 YSLEER. This CDR3 contains 14 residues. CDR3 DNA sequence: TGCGCCAGCAGCCAAGGGACAGGGGAAGAGACCCAGTACTTC. Its translation: CASSQGTGEETQYF.

The chain combines TRBV6-5 with TRBJ2-5; 9 bases map to TRBD1. The germline V gene encodes CDR1 MNHEY and CDR2 SVGAGI. The trim removed 0 bases at V and 5 bases at J, leaving 1 base unmatched. There are 14 residues in the CDR3. This CDR3 is CASSYSGTGETQYF. In DNA form, the CDR3 reads TGTGCCAGCAGTTACTCCGGGACAGGGGAGACCCAGTACTTC.

This clone came up a few times. One junction end does not reproduce the germline sequence, and a read error may be involved. V usage is TRBV7-9 and J usage is TRBJ1-2; 8 bases agree with TRBD1. Germline V gives CDR1 SEHNR, CDR2 FQNEAQ (reference sequence). The CDR3 loop spans 15 amino acids. The CDR3 loop reads CSSSVQTGEAGGYTF. The CDR3 region has the DNA TGTTCCAGCAGCGTTCAGACAGGGGAGGCGGGTGGCTACACCTTC.

In its sample, this clone was seen a few times. V usage is TRBV7-3 and J usage is TRBJ1-1; maybe TRBD1 (5 bases). This CDR3 region has 16 residues. CDR1 is SGHTA, CDR2 FQGTGA, per germline. V lost 4 bases and J 2 bases, leaving 17 bases between the germline ends. This CDR3 is CASSSRPGVKNTEAFF. Here the CDR3 DNA reads TGTGCCAGCAGCTCAAGGCCGGGGGTGAAAAACACTGAAGCTTTCTTT.

A few counts support this clone. This rearrangement joins TRBV19 to TRBJ2-1, with D perhaps TRBD2 (7 bases). Germline-derived CDR1 and CDR2 are LNHDA and SQIVND (reference sequence). Trimming removed 8 bases at V and 0 bases at J, with 17 bases between. This CDR3 has 16 residues. The CDR3 loop reads CASSWRGPRSYNEQFF. The CDR3 DNA follows: TGTGCCAGTTCCTGGCGGGGGCCACGCTCCTACAATGAGCAGTTCTTC.

The chain employs TRBV6-1 and TRBJ1-5; 11 positions agree with TRBD1. There are 19 residues in the CDR3. The germline CDR1 and CDR2 sequences are MNHNS and SASEGT. After removal of 3 bases from V and 2 bases from J, the junction contained 12 bases not matched to a gene. The CDR3 sequence is CASSEFRTGGAQGNQPQHF. CDR3 sequence (DNA): TGTGCCAGCAGTGAGTTTCGGACAGGGGGCGCACAGGGCAATCAGCCCCAGCATTTT.

The rearrangement joins TRBV5-1 to TRBJ2-7; 13 positions match TRBD2. Germline loops: CDR1 SGHRS, CDR2 YFSETQ. This CDR3 is 18 amino acids long. V was pared by 4 bases and J by 0 bases, with 10 bases of the junction left unmatched. CDR3 nucleotides: TGCGCCAGCAGCCGGGTGACTAGCGGGAGGACCAGCTCCTACGAGCAGTACTTC. It codes for CASSRVTSGRTSSYEQYF. The complete variable domain, with remaining parts taken from reference TRBV5-1 and TRBJ2-7, reads KAGVTQTPRYLIKTRGQQVTLSCSPISGHRSVSWYQQTPGQGLQFLFEYFSETQRNKGNFPGRFSGRQFSNSRSEMNVSTLELGDSALYLCASSRVTSGRTSSYEQYFGPGTRLTVT.

V and J are TRBV6-1 and TRBJ1-3; D unclear. Germline V gives CDR1 MNHNS, CDR2 SASEGT. Trimming took 6 bases from V and 4 from J, leaving 16 bases between them. The CDR3 extends over 15 amino acids. The CDR3, as DNA: TGTGCCAGCAGGCCACCTAGCCACGGAGGAAACACCATATATTTT. It translates to CASRPPSHGGNTIYF.

J is TRBJ2-5 and V is TRBV5-4, with D possibly TRBD1 on 5 matching bases. CDR1 and CDR2 from the germline V gene are SGHNT and YYREEE (reference sequence). Deletions cut 3 bases from V and 0 bases from J, with 9 bases between. The CDR3 runs to 14 residues. In DNA form, the CDR3 reads TGTGCCAGCAGCTCAAGGACATACCAAGAGACCCAGTACTTC. Its protein is CASSSRTYQETQYF.

V usage is TRBV7-2 and J usage is TRBJ1-1; possible D gene TRBD1, 6 bases. The CDR3 consists of 14 residues. V shed 5 bases and J shed 4 bases, with 14 bases lying between them. Germline CDR1 and CDR2: SGHTA and FQGNSA. Written as DNA, the CDR3 is TGTGCCAGCAGCGTAAGGGGGATAGGCACTGAAGCTTTCTTT. This encodes CASSVRGIGTEAFF.

This chain joins TRBV7-2 and TRBJ1-3, with D maybe TRBD1 (6 bases). The CDR3 spans 16 residues. Germline V gene data show CDR1 as SGHTA and CDR2 as FQGNSA. With 3 bases removed from V and 7 bases from J, the gap between germline ends came to 19 bases. CDR3 bases: TGTGCCAGCAGCTTGGAGCTAGGCCAGGGGACCAACACCATATATTTT. It specifies CASSLELGQGTNTIYF.

The J gene is TRBJ2-7, the V gene TRBV7-2; TRBD2 is a possible D gene (6 bases). CDR1 and CDR2 (germline): SGHTA, FQGNSA. The V end lost 5 bases, the J end lost 4 bases, and 18 bases lay between the germline ends. The CDR3 has 15 residues. CDR3 coding DNA: TGTGCCAGCAGCCAGGGCGGGGAGCGTGTTTACGAGCAGTACTTC. Its translation: CASSQGGERVYEQYF.

The genes are TRBV5-1 and TRBJ1-1; no clear D. Per germline, CDR1 SGHRS and CDR2 YFSETQ. V was trimmed by 0 bases and J by 10 bases, leaving 16 bases between them. This CDR3 region has 14 residues. Written as DNA, the CDR3 is TGCGCCAGCAGCTTGGTTCAGGTGGAGGCCGGAGCTTTCTTT. The encoded protein is CASSLVQVEAGAFF.

A few counts support this clone. Here the CDR3 reads CASSLLRPGGNYGYTF. DNA for the CDR3: TGTGCCAGCAGCTTGCTTAGGCCAGGGGGTAACTATGGCTACACCTTC. The rearrangement joins TRBV5-6 to TRBJ1-2; 7 nucleotides agree with TRBD1. The CDR3 length is 16 residues. Germline lookup yields CDR1 SGHDT and CDR2 YYEEEE. V dropped 1 base and J dropped 1; count of bases not matched to a gene: 7.

The V gene is TRBV7-8, the J gene TRBJ2-3, with TRBD2 matching 9 bases. Germline V gene sequence: CDR1 SGHVS, CDR2 FQNEAQ. The CDR3 has 16 amino acids. V lost 5 bases, J lost 0 bases, and 6 bases stayed unmatched. In DNA form, the CDR3 reads TGTGCCAGCAGCCTAGGGACTAGCCCTAGCACAGATACGCAGTATTTT. It encodes CASSLGTSPSTDTQYF.

This clone showed up just a few times. The J gene is TRBJ2-7, the V gene TRBV7-2; 7 nucleotides line up with TRBD2. Trimming at V came to 1 base and at J to 2 bases, leaving 11 bases not matched to a gene. This CDR3 contains 17 residues. The germline gives CDR1 SGHTA, CDR2 FQGNSA. CDR3: CASSLVGTTYSPYEQYF. The CDR3, as DNA: TGTGCCAGCAGCTTAGTCGGGACTACCTACTCTCCCTACGAGCAGTACTTC.

This sequence joins TRBV19 and TRBJ1-2, with 9 bases identical to TRBD1. CDR3 length: 15 amino acids. Germline V gene sequence: CDR1 LNHDA, CDR2 SQIVND (reference sequence). Trimming took 5 bases from V and 3 from J; bases not matched to a gene: 7. CDR3 nucleotide sequence: TGTGCCAGTAGTTCACCGGGACAGGGACACTATGGCTACACCTTC. Its protein product is CASSSPGQGHYGYTF.

The V call is TRBV6-6, the J call TRBJ1-6; D might be TRBD1 (6 bases). Germline V CDR1 and CDR2: MNHNY, SVGAGI (reference sequence). This CDR3 region has 14 residues. V lost 4 bases and J 2 bases, leaving 6 bases between the germline ends. The CDR3 is CASSWDTYNSPLHF. CDR3 nucleotides: TGTGCCAGCAGTTGGGACACCTATAATTCACCCCTCCACTTT.

As to this clone: The CDR3 carries no conserved terminal phenylalanine or tryptophan, so it likely arises from a read error. The DNA is left out, because the CDR3 cannot be placed on it with certainty; the CDR3 is given as TCRdb lists it. This rearrangement joins TRBV21-1 to TRBJ1-2; no check of the table's D call, TRBD1, against the DNA was made. TRBV21-1 constitutes a pseudogene. The CDR3 is made up of 12 amino acids, end residues included. CDR3: CASSNEKGQGMV.